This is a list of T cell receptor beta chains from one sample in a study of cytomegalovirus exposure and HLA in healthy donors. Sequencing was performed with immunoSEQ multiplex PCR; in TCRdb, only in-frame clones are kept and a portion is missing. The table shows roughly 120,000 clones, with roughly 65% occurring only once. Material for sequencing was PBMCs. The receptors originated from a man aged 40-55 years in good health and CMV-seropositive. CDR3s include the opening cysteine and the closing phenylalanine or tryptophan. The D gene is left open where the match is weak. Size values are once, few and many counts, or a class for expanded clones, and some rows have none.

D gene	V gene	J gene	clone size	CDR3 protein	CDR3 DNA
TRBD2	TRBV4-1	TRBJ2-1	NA	CASSRRGLAGTYNEQFF	TGCGCCAGCAGTCGACGGGGACTAGCGGGAACCTACAATGAGCAGTTCTTC
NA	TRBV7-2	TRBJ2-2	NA	CASSLHQGGELFF	TGTGCCAGCAGCCTCCACCAGGGCGGGGAGCTGTTTTTT
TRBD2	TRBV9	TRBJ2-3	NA	CASSVRTSAYTDTQYF	TGTGCCAGCAGCGTTCGGACTAGCGCCTACACAGATACGCAGTATTTT
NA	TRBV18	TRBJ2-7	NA	CASSPIEGGLNEQYF	TGTGCCAGCTCACCGATAGAGGGGGGGCTGAACGAGCAGTACTTC
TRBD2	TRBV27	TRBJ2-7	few	CASRYLAGGLYEQYF	TGTGCCAGCAGGTATCTAGCGGGAGGGCTCTACGAGCAGTACTTC
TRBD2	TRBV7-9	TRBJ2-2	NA	CASSHLAGGPTGELFF	TGTGCCAGCAGCCACCTGGCGGGAGGGCCCACCGGGGAGCTGTTTTTT
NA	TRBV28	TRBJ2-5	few	CASNPQGGQETQYF	TGTGCCAGCAACCCGCAGGGAGGCCAAGAGACCCAGTACTTC
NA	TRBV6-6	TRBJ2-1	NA	CASSYEPAYNEQFF	TGTGCCAGCAGTTACGAGCCCGCCTACAATGAGCAGTTCTTC
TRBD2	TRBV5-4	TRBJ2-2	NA	CASTPLAGTHNTGELFF	TGTGCCAGCACCCCGCTAGCGGGGACTCATAACACCGGGGAGCTGTTTTTT
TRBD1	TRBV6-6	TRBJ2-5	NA	CASSTRQGSETQYF	TGTGCCAGCAGTACCCGACAGGGATCAGAGACCCAGTACTTC
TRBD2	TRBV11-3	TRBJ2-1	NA	CASSLDQGGSGSYNEQFF	TGTGCCAGCAGCTTAGATCAAGGCGGGAGCGGCTCCTACAATGAGCAGTTCTTC